Each of the 11 T cell receptor beta chains below was sequenced from the same sample in a study of blood T cell repertoires in COVID-19. The assay was immunoSEQ multiplex PCR, and TCRdb's table has in-frame clones only and misses some. The sample holds 100,000 to 150,000 clones, approximately 83% seen once. The source material was peripheral blood. These receptors were obtained from a man aged 40-49 years with active or convalescent COVID-19.

The chain has TRBV5-1 and TRBJ2-5; 11 bases fit TRBD2. The CDR3 is 15 residues long. Trimming at V came to 4 bases and at J to 2 bases, leaving 4 bases not matched to a gene. The germline V gene encodes CDR1 SGHRS and CDR2 YFSETQ. CDR3 nucleotide sequence: TGCGCCAGCAGCAGACCTAGCGGGGGGCAAGAGACCCAGTACTTC. Its protein is CASSRPSGGQETQYF.

The genes are TRBV10-3 and TRBJ1-2; tentatively, D is TRBD1 (6 bases). The CDR3 totals 12 residues. Germline CDR1 ENHRY, CDR2 SYGVKD. The germline V and J ends were trimmed by 4 bases and 3 bases, with 6 bases remaining between them. CDR3 nucleotide sequence: TGTGCCATCAGTGGGACAGACTATGGCTACACCTTC. It yields the protein CAISGTDYGYTF.

This chain joins TRBV4-2 and TRBJ1-2; D is undetermined. This CDR3 has 16 amino acids. The ends were cut back, 0 bases at V and 6 bases at J, with 17 bases in the middle. Germline V gene lookup returns CDR1 LGHNA and CDR2 YNFKEQ. CDR3: CASSQDGQARWDGYTF. DNA for the CDR3: TGTGCCAGCAGCCAAGATGGTCAGGCCCGGTGGGATGGCTACACCTTC.

V and J are TRBV7-2 and TRBJ2-3; weak D call: TRBD2 (7 bases). Germline values: CDR1 SGHTA, CDR2 FQGNSA. The V gene lost 3 bases and the J gene lost 4 bases, with 14 bases spanning the gap. There are 15 residues in the CDR3. The chain's CDR3 is CASSFSWGGADTQYF. CDR3 in DNA: TGTGCCAGCAGCTTCAGTTGGGGGGGCGCAGATACGCAGTATTTT.

CDR3: CASSMTGIYGYTF. CDR3 bases: TGTGCCAGCAGCATGACAGGGATCTATGGCTACACCTTC. The rearrangement uses TRBV6-5 and TRBJ1-2, with 7 bases lining up with TRBD1. V was clipped by 6 bases and J by 4 bases; unmatched bases: 5. There are 13 residues in the CDR3. The germline gives CDR1 MNHEY, CDR2 SVGAGI.

The chain is built from TRBV9 and TRBJ2-7, with D tentatively TRBD1 (6 bases). V was clipped by 3 bases and J by 6 bases, with 16 bases between them. CDR3 length equals 14 residues. CDR1 is SGDLS and CDR2 is YYNGEE in the germline V gene. CDR3 bases: TGTGCCAGCAGCGCAGGGGTCTTATTCCCCGAGCAGTACTTC. This translates into CASSAGVLFPEQYF.

The J gene is TRBJ1-5, the V gene TRBV19; 7 bases agree with TRBD1. The V and J ends lost 1 base and 6 bases, in that order; junction bases with no gene match: 6. Germline V gene data show CDR1 as LNHDA and CDR2 as SQIVND (reference sequence). The CDR3 loop spans 15 amino acids. CDR3 protein: CASSIGYGTVQPQHF. Written as DNA, the CDR3 is TGTGCCAGTAGTATAGGATATGGGACAGTTCAGCCCCAGCATTTT.

Here the CDR3 DNA reads TGTGCCAGCAGCCCAACGGGACAGGGCGGGGGCTACACCTTC. Its protein is CASSPTGQGGGYTF. This chain connects TRBV9 to TRBJ1-2, with 9 bases that match TRBD1. The germline gives CDR1 SGDLS, CDR2 YYNGEE. The V gene end was trimmed by 4 bases and the J gene end by 8 bases; junction bases not matched to a gene: 9. This CDR3 region has 14 residues.

The chain couples TRBV19 to TRBJ1-6; 7 nucleotides agree with TRBD1. CDR1 is LNHDA, CDR2 SQIVND, per germline (reference sequence). The trim removed 5 bases at V and 10 bases at J, leaving 14 bases unmatched. The CDR3 length is 16 residues. CDR3 bases: TGTGCCAGTAGTGCTTCCTACCGGGACAGTATGTCACCCCTCCACTTT. Amino acids: CASSASYRDSMSPLHF.

This chain joins TRBV3-1 (or the pseudogene TRBV3-2) and TRBJ2-5, with TRBD1 as a possible D gene (5 bases). CDR1 and CDR2 (germline): LGHDT, YNNKEL (reference sequence). V was clipped by 2 bases and J by 5 bases, with 15 bases between them. This CDR3 has 15 amino acids. CDR3 loop: CASSQMAGRAETQYF. The CDR3 DNA reads TGTGCCAGCAGCCAAATGGCAGGGCGAGCCGAGACCCAGTACTTC.

In this sample, this clone turned up a few times. The chain recombines TRBV7-9 with TRBJ2-3; 14 bases agree with TRBD2. V was clipped by 3 bases and J by 1 base; unmatched bases: 3. Germline V lookup: CDR1 SEHNR, CDR2 FQNEAQ (reference sequence). CDR3 length: 17 residues. The CDR3: CASSLGTSGGRTDTQYF. In DNA form, the CDR3 reads TGTGCCAGCAGCTTGGGGACTAGCGGGGGACGCACAGATACGCAGTATTTT.